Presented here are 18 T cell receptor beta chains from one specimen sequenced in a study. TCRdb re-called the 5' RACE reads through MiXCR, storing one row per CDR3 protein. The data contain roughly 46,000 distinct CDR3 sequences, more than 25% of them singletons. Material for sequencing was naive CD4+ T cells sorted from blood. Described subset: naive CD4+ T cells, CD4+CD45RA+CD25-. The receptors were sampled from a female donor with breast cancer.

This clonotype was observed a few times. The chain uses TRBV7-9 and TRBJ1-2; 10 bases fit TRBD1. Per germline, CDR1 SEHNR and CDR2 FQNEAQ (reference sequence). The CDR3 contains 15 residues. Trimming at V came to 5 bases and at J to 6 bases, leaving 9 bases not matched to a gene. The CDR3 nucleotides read TGTGCCAGCAGCAACCGGGACAGGGGTTTACATGGCTACACCTTC. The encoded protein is CASSNRDRGLHGYTF.

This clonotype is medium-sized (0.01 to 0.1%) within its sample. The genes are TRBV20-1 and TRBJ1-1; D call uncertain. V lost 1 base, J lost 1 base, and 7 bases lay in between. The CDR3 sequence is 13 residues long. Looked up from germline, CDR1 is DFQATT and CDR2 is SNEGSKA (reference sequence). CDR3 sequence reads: CSARVRANTEAFF. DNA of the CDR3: TGCAGTGCTAGAGTTCGAGCGAACACTGAAGCTTTCTTT.

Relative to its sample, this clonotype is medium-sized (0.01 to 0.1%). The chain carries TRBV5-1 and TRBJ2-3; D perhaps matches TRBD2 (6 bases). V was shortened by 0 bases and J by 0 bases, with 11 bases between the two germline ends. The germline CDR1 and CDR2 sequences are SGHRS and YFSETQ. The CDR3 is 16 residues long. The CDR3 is CASSLGGEGSTDTQYF. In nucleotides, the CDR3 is TGCGCCAGCAGCTTGGGGGGGGAAGGGAGCACAGATACGCAGTATTTT.

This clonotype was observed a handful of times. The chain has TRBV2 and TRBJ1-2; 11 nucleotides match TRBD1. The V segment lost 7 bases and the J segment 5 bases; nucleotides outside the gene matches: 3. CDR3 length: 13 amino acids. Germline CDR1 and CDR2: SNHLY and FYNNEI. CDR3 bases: TGTGCCAGCAAGGACAGGGGGCTTTATGGCTACACCTTC. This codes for CASKDRGLYGYTF.

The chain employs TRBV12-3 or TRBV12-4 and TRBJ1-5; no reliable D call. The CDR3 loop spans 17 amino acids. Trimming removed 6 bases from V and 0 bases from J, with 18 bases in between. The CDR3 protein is CASSPHGRRVSNQPQHF. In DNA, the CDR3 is TGTGCCAGCAGCCCCCATGGGAGGAGGGTTAGCAATCAGCCCCAGCATTTT.

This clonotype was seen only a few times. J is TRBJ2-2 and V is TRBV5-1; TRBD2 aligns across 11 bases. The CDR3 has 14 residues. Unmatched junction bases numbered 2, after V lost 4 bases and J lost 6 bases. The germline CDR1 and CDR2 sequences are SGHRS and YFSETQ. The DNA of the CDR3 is TGCGCCAGCAGCCTAGCGGGAGGACCCGGGGAGCTGTTTTTT. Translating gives CASSLAGGPGELFF.

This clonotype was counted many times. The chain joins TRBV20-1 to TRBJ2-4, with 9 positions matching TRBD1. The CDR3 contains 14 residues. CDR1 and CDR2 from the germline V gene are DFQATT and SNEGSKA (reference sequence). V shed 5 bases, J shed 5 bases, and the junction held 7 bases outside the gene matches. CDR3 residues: CSAHPRDRENIQYF. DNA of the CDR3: TGCAGTGCTCATCCACGGGACAGGGAAAACATTCAGTACTTC.

The CDR3 region is CASSEARQNTDTQYF. In DNA, the CDR3 is TGTGCCAGCAGTGAAGCGCGACAGAACACAGATACGCAGTATTTT. The gene calls are TRBV2 and TRBJ2-3; tentatively, D is TRBD1 (5 bases). V was trimmed by 0 bases and J by 2 bases, leaving 9 bases between them. This CDR3 has 15 residues. CDR1 is SNHLY and CDR2 is FYNNEI in the germline V gene.

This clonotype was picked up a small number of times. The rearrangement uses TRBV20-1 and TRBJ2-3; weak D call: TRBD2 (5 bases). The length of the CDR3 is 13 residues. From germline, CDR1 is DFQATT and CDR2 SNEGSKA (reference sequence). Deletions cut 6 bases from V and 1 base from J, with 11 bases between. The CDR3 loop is CSAKDLRTDTQYF. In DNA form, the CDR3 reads TGCAGTGCCAAGGACTTACGCACAGATACGCAGTATTTT.

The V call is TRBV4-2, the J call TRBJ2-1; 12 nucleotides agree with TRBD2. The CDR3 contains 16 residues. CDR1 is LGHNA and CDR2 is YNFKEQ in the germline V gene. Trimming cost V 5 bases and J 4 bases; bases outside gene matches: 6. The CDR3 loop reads CASSILTSGRYNEQFF. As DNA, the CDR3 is TGTGCCAGCAGCATCTTGACTAGCGGGAGATACAATGAGCAGTTCTTC.

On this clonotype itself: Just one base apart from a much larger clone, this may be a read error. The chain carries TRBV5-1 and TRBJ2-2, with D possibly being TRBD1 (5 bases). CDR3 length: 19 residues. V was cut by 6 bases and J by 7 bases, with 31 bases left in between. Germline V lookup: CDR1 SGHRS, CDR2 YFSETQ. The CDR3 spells CASNLRSVRTLRFDGELFF. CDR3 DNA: TGCGCCAGCAACCTGAGGTCGGTCCGGACACTCAGGTTCGACGGGGAGCTGTTTTTT. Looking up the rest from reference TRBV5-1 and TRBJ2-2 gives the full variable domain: KAGVTQTPRYLIKTRGQQVTLSCSPISGHRSVSWYQQTPGQGLQFLFEYFSETQRNKGNFPGRFSGRQFSNSRSEMNVSTLELGDSALYLCASNLRSVRTLRFDGELFFGEGSRLTVL.

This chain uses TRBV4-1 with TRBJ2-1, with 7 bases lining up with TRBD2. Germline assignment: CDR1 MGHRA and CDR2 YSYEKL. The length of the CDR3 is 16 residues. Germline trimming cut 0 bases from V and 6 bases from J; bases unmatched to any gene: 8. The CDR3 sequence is CASSQDRGVRVNEQFF. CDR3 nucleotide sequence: TGCGCCAGCAGCCAAGATCGGGGGGTTCGGGTCAATGAGCAGTTCTTC.

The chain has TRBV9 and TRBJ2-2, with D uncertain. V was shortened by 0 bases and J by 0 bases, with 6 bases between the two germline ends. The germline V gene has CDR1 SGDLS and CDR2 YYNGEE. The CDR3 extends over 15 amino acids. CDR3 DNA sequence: TGTGCCAGCAGCGTAGCGGCAACGAACACCGGGGAGCTGTTTTTT. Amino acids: CASSVAATNTGELFF.

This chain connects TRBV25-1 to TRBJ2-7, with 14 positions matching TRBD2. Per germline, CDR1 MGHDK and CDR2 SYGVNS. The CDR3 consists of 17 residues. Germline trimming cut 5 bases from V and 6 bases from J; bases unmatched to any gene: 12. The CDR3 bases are TGTGCCAGCAGTCGCGGGACTAGCGGGAGAAATATAGGCGAGCAGTACTTC. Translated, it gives CASSRGTSGRNIGEQYF.

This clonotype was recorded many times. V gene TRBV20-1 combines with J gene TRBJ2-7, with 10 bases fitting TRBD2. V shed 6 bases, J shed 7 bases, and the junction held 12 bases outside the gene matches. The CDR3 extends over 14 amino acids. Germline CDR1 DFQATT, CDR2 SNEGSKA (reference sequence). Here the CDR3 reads CSATPGLANVEQYF. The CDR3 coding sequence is TGCAGTGCAACCCCGGGACTAGCGAACGTTGAGCAGTACTTC.

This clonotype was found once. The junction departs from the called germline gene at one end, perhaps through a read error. CDR3 nucleotide sequence: TGTGCCGGCAGCTTGCGACTGTCAGGCCCCTACGAGCAGTACTTC. It yields the protein CAGSLRLSGPYEQYF. The chain recombines TRBV11-2 with TRBJ2-7; D call uncertain. Germline V lookup: CDR1 SGHAT, CDR2 FQNNGV. The CDR3 sequence is 15 residues long. Supplemented by reference TRBV11-2 and TRBJ2-7, the full variable domain reads EAGVAQSPRYKIIEKRQSVAFWCNPISGHATLYWYQQILGQGPKLLIQFQNNGVVDDSQLPKDRFSAERLKGVDSTLKIQPAKLEDSAVYLCAGSLRLSGPYEQYFGPGTRLTVT.

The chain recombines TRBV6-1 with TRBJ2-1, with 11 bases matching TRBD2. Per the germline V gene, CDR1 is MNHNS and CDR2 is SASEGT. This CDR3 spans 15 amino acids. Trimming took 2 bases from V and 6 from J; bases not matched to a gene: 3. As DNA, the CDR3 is TGTGCCAGCAGTGAATCACTAGCGGGAGTCAATGAGCAGTTCTTC. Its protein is CASSESLAGVNEQFF.

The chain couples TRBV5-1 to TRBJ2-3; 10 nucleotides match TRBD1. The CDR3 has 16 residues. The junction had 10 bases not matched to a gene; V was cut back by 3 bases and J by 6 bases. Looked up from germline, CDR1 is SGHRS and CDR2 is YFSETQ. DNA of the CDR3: TGCGCCAGCAGCTCCGGCAGAGGGACAGGGGTGGATACGCAGTATTTT. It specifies CASSSGRGTGVDTQYF. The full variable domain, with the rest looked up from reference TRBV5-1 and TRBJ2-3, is KAGVTQTPRYLIKTRGQQVTLSCSPISGHRSVSWYQQTPGQGLQFLFEYFSETQRNKGNFPGRFSGRQFSNSRSEMNVSTLELGDSALYLCASSSGRGTGVDTQYFGPGTRLTVL.